This T cell receptor (beta chain) was identified during a study of shared clonotypes between healthy human individuals. Unsorted PBMCs provided DNA that was sequenced on ten immunoSEQ deep assay plates. The assay was immunoSEQ multiplex PCR, and TCRdb's table has in-frame clones only and misses some. This sample has roughly 500,000 clones; over 60% occur once, and the top ten carry under 15%. The J segment lost 6 bases and the V segment lost 5 bases, leaving 12 bases of the junction unmatched. Germline assignment: CDR1 MNHNY and CDR2 SVGAGI (reference sequence). The CDR3 totals 16 residues. This TCR was recovered from a woman between 35 and 50 years old in good health. Some clones in this sample may be carry-over from other donors' samples. The rearrangement joins TRBV6-6 to TRBJ2-1; 8 bases match TRBD2. The sample taken for sequencing was PBMCs. The DNA for the CDR3 is TGTGCCAGCAGTCGCCCCGGGACTAGGACTGGCAATGAGCAGTTCTTC. Its translation: CASSRPGTRTGNEQFF.